This TCR beta chain was captured in a study of T cells in localized non-small cell lung cancer. Study observations and caveats: Increased T cell density in blood showed an association with longer overall survival.

Libraries were prepared by immunoSEQ multiplex PCR; TCRdb keeps only in-frame clonotypes and omits some of them. The table lists some 24,000 clones, roughly nine tenths of them singletons. For this clone: The antigen is undetermined.

The V end lost 8 bases, the J end lost 8 bases, and 21 bases lay between the germline ends. The CDR3 spans 14 residues. The germline CDR1 and CDR2 sequences are MNHEY and SMNVEV (reference sequence). The origin of this receptor is a woman aged 40 to 75 with stage I lung adenocarcinoma. The sample consisted of peripheral blood, taken before any cancer treatment. The rearrangement uses TRBV27 and TRBJ1-2, with TRBD1 as a possible D gene (5 bases). The DNA of the CDR3 is TGTGCCAGCGGCCCGGGGGTGGGAGAAGGAGGCTACACCTTC. Its translation: CASGPGVGEGGYTF.